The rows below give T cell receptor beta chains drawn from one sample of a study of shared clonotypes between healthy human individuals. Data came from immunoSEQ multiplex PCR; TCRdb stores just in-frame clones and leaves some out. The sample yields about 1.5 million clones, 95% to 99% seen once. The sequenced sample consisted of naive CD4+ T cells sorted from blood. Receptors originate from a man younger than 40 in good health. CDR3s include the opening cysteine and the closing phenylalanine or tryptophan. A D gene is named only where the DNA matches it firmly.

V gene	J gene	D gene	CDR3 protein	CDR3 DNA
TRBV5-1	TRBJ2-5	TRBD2	CASSPQREGLKTQYF	TGCGCCAGCAGCCCCCAGCGGGAGGGCCTAAAGACCCAGTACTTC
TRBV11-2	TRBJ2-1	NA	CASSLLGAVNEQFF	TGTGCCAGCAGCTTACTCGGGGCCGTTAATGAGCAGTTCTTC
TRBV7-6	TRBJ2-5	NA	CASSLKGSQETQYF	TGTGCCAGCAGCTTAAAAGGGAGCCAAGAGACCCAGTACTTC
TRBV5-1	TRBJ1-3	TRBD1	CASSQPAGEQGGAGNTIYF	TGCGCCAGCAGCCAACCCGCGGGAGAACAGGGGGGCGCTGGAAACACCATATATTTT
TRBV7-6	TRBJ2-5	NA	CASSLALGGFETQYF	TGTGCCAGCAGCTTAGCGCTAGGGGGATTTGAGACCCAGTACTTC
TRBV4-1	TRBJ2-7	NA	CASSQQAGRTYEQYF	TGCGCCAGCAGCCAACAAGCCGGGCGTACCTACGAGCAGTACTTC
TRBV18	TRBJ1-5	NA	CASSPETGRGQPQHF	TGTGCCAGCTCACCAGAGACAGGAAGGGGTCAGCCCCAGCATTTT
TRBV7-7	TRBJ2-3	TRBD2	CASSPGQVGLAGGTDTQYF	TGTGCTAGCAGCCCAGGACAGGTTGGACTAGCGGGAGGCACAGATACGCAGTATTTT
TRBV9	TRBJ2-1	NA	CASSAGVTSNEQFF	TGTGCCAGCAGCGCGGGAGTGACGAGCAATGAGCAGTTCTTC
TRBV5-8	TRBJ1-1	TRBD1	CASSLRRQGATEAFF	TGTGCCAGCAGCCTACGTCGACAGGGAGCCACTGAAGCTTTCTTT
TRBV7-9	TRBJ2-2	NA	CASTRGAANTGELFF	TGTGCCAGCACCCGAGGAGCGGCAAACACCGGGGAGCTGTTTTTT
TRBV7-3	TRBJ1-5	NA	CASSLDGNQPQHF	TGTGCCAGCAGCTTAGATGGGAATCAGCCCCAGCATTTT
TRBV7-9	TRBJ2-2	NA	CASSLILNTGELFF	TGTGCCAGCAGCTTAATCCTGAACACCGGGGAGCTGTTTTTT
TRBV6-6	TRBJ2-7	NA	CASSYSPDQPYEQYF	TGTGCCAGCAGTTACTCCCCGGACCAACCTTACGAGCAGTACTTC
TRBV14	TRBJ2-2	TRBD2	CATGTSGISGELFF	TGTGCCACCGGGACTAGCGGGATCTCCGGGGAGCTGTTTTTT
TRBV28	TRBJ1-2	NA	CASSLFGRPNYGYTF	TGTGCCAGCAGTTTATTCGGAAGACCCAACTATGGCTACACCTTC
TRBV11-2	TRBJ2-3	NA	CASSLSGSGTDTQYF	TGTGCCAGCAGCTTATCGGGGTCTGGCACAGATACGCAGTATTTT
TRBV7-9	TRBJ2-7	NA	CASKMGPYEQYF	TGTGCCAGCAAAATGGGACCTTACGAGCAGTACTTC
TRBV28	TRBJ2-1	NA	CASSPYLSYNEQFF	TGTGCCAGCAGCCCCTACCTCTCCTACAATGAGCAGTTCTTC
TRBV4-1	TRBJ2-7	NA	CASSTRLGPDYEQYF	TGCGCCAGCAGCACACGACTGGGACCTGACTACGAGCAGTACTTC
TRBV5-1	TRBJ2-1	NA	CASSLARLNEQFF	TGCGCCAGCAGCTTGGCCCGTCTCAATGAGCAGTTCTTC
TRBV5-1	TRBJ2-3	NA	CASSPEPSGTDTQYF	TGCGCCAGCAGCCCAGAACCTTCTGGCACAGATACGCAGTATTTT
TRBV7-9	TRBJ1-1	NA	CASSFRPNTEAFF	TGTGCCAGCAGCTTTCGACCAAACACTGAAGCTTTCTTT
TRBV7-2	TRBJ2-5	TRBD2	CASSLPSSGTETQYF	TGTGCCAGCAGCTTACCAAGTAGCGGGACCGAGACCCAGTACTTC
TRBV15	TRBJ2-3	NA	CATSQGTSTDTQYF	TGTGCCACCAGCCAGGGGACCTCCACAGATACGCAGTATTTT
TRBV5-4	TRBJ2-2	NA	CASSSQSTGELFF	TGTGCCAGCAGCTCACAGAGCACCGGGGAGCTGTTTTTT
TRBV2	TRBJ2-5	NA	CASSTYGARETQYF	TGTGCCAGCAGTACTTATGGGGCGCGGGAGACCCAGTACTTC
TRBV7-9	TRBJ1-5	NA	CASSVEGHQPQHF	TGTGCCAGCAGCGTGGAGGGGCATCAGCCCCAGCATTTT